Each of the 26 T cell receptor beta chains below was sequenced from the same sample in a study of T-cell reconstitution after alpha-beta-depleted transplantation in children. This sample's TCRbeta library carried unique molecular identifier barcodes. TCRdb re-called the PCR reads with MiXCR, one entry per CDR3 protein. The repertoire holds fewer than 550,000 distinct CDR3 sequences, over 9.5% seen once, with about 15% in the top ten. Specimen: PBMCs, mostly from graft donor cells, collected 180 days after TCRalphabeta/CD19-depleted stem cell transplant. Every receptor here comes from a female patient younger than 10 who had a stem cell transplant for aplastic anemia, so the T cells may come from the graft donor.

The CDR3 DNA is TGTGCCAGCAGCCGAGGGGACAGGGAGGGGACAGATACGCAGCATTTT. Its translation is CASSRGDREGTDTQHF. The V and J genes are TRBV5-6 and TRBJ2-3; 9 bases fit TRBD1. The tail of the sequence fits TRBJ1-5 better, so the J call may be wrong. The CDR3 runs 16 residues. Germline loops: CDR1 SGHDT, CDR2 YYEEEE.

This clonotype was seen a handful of times. The rearrangement joins TRBV9 to TRBJ2-1; no clear D gene. Per the germline V gene, CDR1 is SGDLS and CDR2 is YYNGEE. The V gene lost 0 bases and the J gene lost 8 bases, with 6 bases spanning the gap. This CDR3 has 12 residues. The CDR3 DNA reads as TGTGCCAGCAGCGTAGTCGAGTATGAGCAGTTCTTC. Amino acids: CASSVVEYEQFF.

This chain joins TRBV6-2 or TRBV6-3 and TRBJ2-7; D is unclear. The germline V and J ends were trimmed by 2 bases and 6 bases, with 20 bases remaining between them. This CDR3 region has 16 residues. Germline V gene sequence: CDR1 MNHEY, CDR2 SVGEGT. The CDR3 spells CASSYVSLAVSGEQYV. CDR3 sequence (DNA): TGTGCCAGCAGTTACGTTTCTCTGGCGGTTTCGGGCGAGCAGTACGTC.

This clonotype was observed a few times. V is TRBV9 and J is TRBJ2-3; D might be TRBD2 (7 bases). Germline-derived CDR1 and CDR2 are SGDLS and YYNGEE. The CDR3 has 16 amino acids. With 1 base removed from V and 2 bases from J, the gap between germline ends came to 14 bases. CDR3 sequence reads: CASSVRLGGATDTQYF. The CDR3 DNA sequence: TGTGCCAGCAGCGTAAGGCTTGGGGGGGCCACAGATACGCAGTATTTT.

This clonotype was found a few times. This chain uses TRBV11-2 with TRBJ2-2, with 14 bases identical to TRBD2. The CDR3 consists of 18 residues. Trimming cost V 3 bases and J 0 bases; bases outside gene matches: 3. Germline V gives CDR1 SGHAT, CDR2 FQNNGV. The DNA for the CDR3 is TGTGCCAGCAGCTTTGGACTAGCGGGAGGTCCGAACACCGGGGAGCTGTTTTTT. This sequence encodes CASSFGLAGGPNTGELFF.

The chain links TRBV11-1 to TRBJ2-5; 14 bases match TRBD2. CDR1 SGHAT and CDR2 FQDESV come from the germline V gene (reference sequence). The CDR3 sequence is 18 residues long. With 3 bases clipped from V and 5 bases from J, the junction kept 11 bases outside the gene matches. The CDR3 here is CASSFRSGTSGSRETQYF. CDR3 DNA sequence: TGTGCCAGCAGCTTCCGATCCGGGACTAGCGGGAGTAGGGAGACCCAGTACTTC.

This clonotype was detected a few times. The V and J genes are TRBV6-5 and TRBJ2-7, with TRBD1 matching 8 bases. The CDR3 has 15 residues. Losses at the gene ends were 3 bases for V and 2 bases for J; bases not matched to a gene: 6. Germline assignment: CDR1 MNHEY and CDR2 SVGAGI. CDR3 amino acids: CASSYDRGRTYEQYF. DNA for the CDR3: TGTGCCAGCAGTTATGACAGGGGAAGGACCTACGAGCAGTACTTC.

A few counts support this clonotype. The rearrangement uses TRBV5-1 and TRBJ1-2; TRBD1 matches 9 bases. CDR3 length equals 16 residues. The V gene's germline CDR1 is SGHRS and CDR2 YFSETQ. Trimming cost V 5 bases and J 5 bases; bases outside gene matches: 13. CDR3 protein: CASRPSGTGPLYGYTF. CDR3 nucleotide sequence: TGCGCCAGCAGACCCTCCGGGACAGGGCCGTTGTATGGCTACACCTTC. Full variable domain (missing parts from reference TRBV5-1 and TRBJ1-2): KAGVTQTPRYLIKTRGQQVTLSCSPISGHRSVSWYQQTPGQGLQFLFEYFSETQRNKGNFPGRFSGRQFSNSRSEMNVSTLELGDSALYLCASRPSGTGPLYGYTFGSGTRLTVV.

The genes are TRBV20-1 and TRBJ2-5, with TRBD1 matching 10 bases. Trimming cost V 5 bases and J 6 bases; bases outside gene matches: 12. This CDR3 contains 15 residues. Germline assignment: CDR1 DFQATT and CDR2 SNEGSKA (reference sequence). The CDR3 region has the DNA TGCAGTGCTCACCCTAGGACAGGGGGAGTACAGACCCAGTACTTC. It yields the protein CSAHPRTGGVQTQYF.

The chain is built from TRBV11-3 and TRBJ2-3; D gene uncertain. Looked up from germline, CDR1 is SGHNT and CDR2 is YENEEA. CDR3 size: 17 residues. Trimming removed 1 base from V and 4 bases from J, with 18 bases in between. The chain's CDR3 is CASSLGVWAHTPDTQYF. CDR3 DNA sequence: TGTGCCAGCAGCTTAGGGGTGTGGGCCCATACCCCAGATACGCAGTATTTT. The complete variable domain, with remaining parts taken from reference TRBV11-3 and TRBJ2-3, reads EAGVVQSPRYKIIEKKQPVAFWCNPISGHNTLYWYLQNLGQGPELLIRYENEEAVDDSQLPKDRFSAERLKGVDSTLKIQPAELGDSAVYLCASSLGVWAHTPDTQYFGPGTRLTVL.

This chain uses TRBV25-1 with TRBJ2-1, with TRBD2 matching 12 bases. This CDR3 has 16 residues. V lost 4 bases to trimming and J lost 6 bases; unmatched junction nucleotides: 7. Germline V gene lookup returns CDR1 MGHDK and CDR2 SYGVNS. The CDR3 DNA reads as TGTGCCAGCAGTGCCCCCCTAGCGGGAGGGGGCAATGAGCAGTTCTTC. It encodes CASSAPLAGGGNEQFF.

This clonotype was picked up many times. The chain couples TRBV29-1 to TRBJ2-3; D possibly corresponds to TRBD2 (6 bases). Germline CDR1 is SQVTM and CDR2 is ANQGSEA. The CDR3 extends over 13 amino acids. The germline V and J ends were trimmed by 6 bases and 5 bases, with 15 bases remaining between them. CDR3 in amino acids: CSVIPSGLDTQYF. As DNA, the CDR3 is TGCAGCGTGATCCCGAGCGGGTTAGATACGCAGTATTTT.

This clonotype was seen a handful of times. This chain connects TRBV18 to TRBJ2-6; TRBD1 is a possible D gene (5 bases). This CDR3 has 16 amino acids. From germline, CDR1 is KGHSH and CDR2 LQKENI. The V gene lost 3 bases and the J gene lost 0 bases, with 9 bases spanning the gap. The CDR3 sequence: CASSPSRGSGANVLTF. DNA for the CDR3: TGTGCCAGCTCACCGTCTAGGGGCTCTGGGGCCAACGTCCTGACTTTC. The whole variable domain, filled in from reference TRBV18 and TRBJ2-6, reads NAGVMQNPRHLVRRRGQEARLRCSPMKGHSHVYWYRQLPEEGLKFMVYLQKENIIDESGMPKERFSAEFPKEGPSILRIQQVVRGDSAAYFCASSPSRGSGANVLTFGAGSRLTVL.

The gene calls are TRBV27 and TRBJ1-2; unclear D gene. The CDR3 has 14 residues. From germline, CDR1 is MNHEY and CDR2 SMNVEV (reference sequence). Trimming left V 6 bases short and J 4 bases short, with 15 bases between. The CDR3 DNA sequence: TGTGCCAGCAGACCCGGGCAGGATCCCTATGGCTACACCTTC. It codes for CASRPGQDPYGYTF.

The CDR3, as DNA: TGCGCCAGCAGCTTTCCGGGACAGGCCACTTACGAGCAGTACTTC. Protein: CASSFPGQATYEQYF. The gene calls are TRBV5-1 and TRBJ2-7, with TRBD1 matching 8 bases. Per germline, CDR1 SGHRS and CDR2 YFSETQ. The CDR3 runs to 15 residues. The V and J ends lost 2 bases and 4 bases, in that order; junction bases with no gene match: 8.

This clonotype was seen at least ten times. This chain joins TRBV12-3 or TRBV12-4 and TRBJ1-1; 7 bases are shared with TRBD1. The CDR3 spans 14 residues. The V gene end was trimmed by 3 bases and the J gene end by 4 bases; junction bases not matched to a gene: 5. CDR3 DNA sequence: TGTGCCAGCAGTTTCCTCAGGGGGTTCACTGAAGCTTTCTTT. Protein sequence: CASSFLRGFTEAFF.

This clonotype was recorded a few times. The chain combines TRBV10-2 with TRBJ2-1, with 9 bases identical to TRBD2. The germline gives CDR1 WSHSY, CDR2 SAAADI. Trimming cost V 4 bases and J 2 bases; bases outside gene matches: 6. The CDR3 is 16 amino acids. This CDR3 reads CASSGRASGAYNEQFF. The CDR3 DNA reads as TGCGCCAGCAGTGGCCGGGCTAGCGGGGCCTACAATGAGCAGTTCTTC.

This clonotype was counted only a few times. V gene TRBV20-1 combines with J gene TRBJ1-1, with 10 bases that match TRBD1. CDR3 length: 14 amino acids. V shed 5 bases, J shed 7 bases, and the junction held 10 bases outside the gene matches. The germline V gene encodes CDR1 DFQATT and CDR2 SNEGSKA (reference sequence). The CDR3 protein is CSALRQGANFEAFF. CDR3 nucleotides: TGCAGTGCTCTCCGACAGGGGGCTAACTTTGAAGCTTTCTTT.

The V and J genes are TRBV6-5 and TRBJ2-1; TRBD2 agrees at 7 bases. CDR3 length: 18 amino acids. CDR1 is MNHEY, CDR2 SVGAGI, per germline. Unmatched junction bases numbered 8, after V lost 0 bases and J lost 0 bases. In DNA, the CDR3 is TGTGCCAGCAGTTACTCGATTGGCGGGAGCTACTCCTACAATGAGCAGTTCTTC. It yields the protein CASSYSIGGSYSYNEQFF.

The CDR3 is CASSLWDYSNQPQHF. DNA for the CDR3: TGTGCCAGCAGTTTATGGGATTATAGCAATCAGCCCCAGCATTTT. The rearrangement uses TRBV12-3 or TRBV12-4 and TRBJ1-5; no clear D. Trimming removed 2 bases at V and 0 bases at J, with 8 bases between. The CDR3 has 15 amino acids.

The rearrangement joins TRBV5-1 to TRBJ2-1, with 10 bases matching TRBD2. The V gene end was trimmed by 6 bases and the J gene end by 9 bases; junction bases not matched to a gene: 9. Germline CDR1 is SGHRS and CDR2 is YFSETQ. CDR3 length: 14 residues. The CDR3 DNA reads as TGCGCCAGCAACCCTAGCGGGAGTGATGGTGAGCAGTTCTTC. It codes for CASNPSGSDGEQFF.

This clonotype has only a few counts. This chain joins TRBV28 and TRBJ2-7; the D gene is possibly TRBD2 (5 bases). This CDR3 spans 15 amino acids. The germline V gene encodes CDR1 MDHEN and CDR2 SYDVKM. The V end lost 2 bases, the J end lost 4 bases, and 15 bases lay between the germline ends. DNA for the CDR3: TGTGCCAGCAGTTTAGGTCGCGGGTGGCGATACGAGCAGTACGTC. Translating gives CASSLGRGWRYEQYV.

The rearrangement uses TRBV21-1 and TRBJ2-7; the D call in the table, TRBD1, was not verified against the DNA. TRBV21-1 is shown as a pseudogene. This CDR3 contains 14 residues. The CDR3 here is CASSDRGHTYEQYF. The CDR3 bases are TGTGCCAGCAGCGACCGGGGGCATACCTACGAGCAGTACTTC.

The table lists this clonotype with many counts. The chain couples TRBV29-1 to TRBJ1-4, with 7 bases identical to TRBD1. Germline loops: CDR1 SQVTM, CDR2 ANQGSEA. This CDR3 is 13 amino acids long. The V segment lost 4 bases and the J segment 8 bases; nucleotides outside the gene matches: 7. In nucleotides, the CDR3 is TGCAGCGTTGTAGGGCAGGGGGACGAAAAACTGTTTTTT. This gives the protein CSVVGQGDEKLFF.

The rearrangement joins TRBV18 to TRBJ1-6; D gene uncertain. CDR1 is KGHSH, CDR2 LQKENI, per germline. Trimming took 1 base from V and 8 from J, leaving 9 bases between them. CDR3 length: 14 amino acids. DNA for the CDR3: TGTGCCAGCTCACCACAGGTGTCGGATTCACCCCTCCACTTT. Protein: CASSPQVSDSPLHF.

The rearrangement joins TRBV7-6 to TRBJ2-1, with D possibly matching TRBD2 (6 bases). This CDR3 is 16 amino acids long. V lost 6 bases to trimming and J lost 4 bases, with 19 bases between them. Germline V CDR1 and CDR2: SGHVS, FNYEAQ. The DNA for the CDR3 is TGTGCCAGCAGTCTTCTACCTGGGGGGATATACAATGAGCAGTTCTTC. Translation gives CASSLLPGGIYNEQFF.